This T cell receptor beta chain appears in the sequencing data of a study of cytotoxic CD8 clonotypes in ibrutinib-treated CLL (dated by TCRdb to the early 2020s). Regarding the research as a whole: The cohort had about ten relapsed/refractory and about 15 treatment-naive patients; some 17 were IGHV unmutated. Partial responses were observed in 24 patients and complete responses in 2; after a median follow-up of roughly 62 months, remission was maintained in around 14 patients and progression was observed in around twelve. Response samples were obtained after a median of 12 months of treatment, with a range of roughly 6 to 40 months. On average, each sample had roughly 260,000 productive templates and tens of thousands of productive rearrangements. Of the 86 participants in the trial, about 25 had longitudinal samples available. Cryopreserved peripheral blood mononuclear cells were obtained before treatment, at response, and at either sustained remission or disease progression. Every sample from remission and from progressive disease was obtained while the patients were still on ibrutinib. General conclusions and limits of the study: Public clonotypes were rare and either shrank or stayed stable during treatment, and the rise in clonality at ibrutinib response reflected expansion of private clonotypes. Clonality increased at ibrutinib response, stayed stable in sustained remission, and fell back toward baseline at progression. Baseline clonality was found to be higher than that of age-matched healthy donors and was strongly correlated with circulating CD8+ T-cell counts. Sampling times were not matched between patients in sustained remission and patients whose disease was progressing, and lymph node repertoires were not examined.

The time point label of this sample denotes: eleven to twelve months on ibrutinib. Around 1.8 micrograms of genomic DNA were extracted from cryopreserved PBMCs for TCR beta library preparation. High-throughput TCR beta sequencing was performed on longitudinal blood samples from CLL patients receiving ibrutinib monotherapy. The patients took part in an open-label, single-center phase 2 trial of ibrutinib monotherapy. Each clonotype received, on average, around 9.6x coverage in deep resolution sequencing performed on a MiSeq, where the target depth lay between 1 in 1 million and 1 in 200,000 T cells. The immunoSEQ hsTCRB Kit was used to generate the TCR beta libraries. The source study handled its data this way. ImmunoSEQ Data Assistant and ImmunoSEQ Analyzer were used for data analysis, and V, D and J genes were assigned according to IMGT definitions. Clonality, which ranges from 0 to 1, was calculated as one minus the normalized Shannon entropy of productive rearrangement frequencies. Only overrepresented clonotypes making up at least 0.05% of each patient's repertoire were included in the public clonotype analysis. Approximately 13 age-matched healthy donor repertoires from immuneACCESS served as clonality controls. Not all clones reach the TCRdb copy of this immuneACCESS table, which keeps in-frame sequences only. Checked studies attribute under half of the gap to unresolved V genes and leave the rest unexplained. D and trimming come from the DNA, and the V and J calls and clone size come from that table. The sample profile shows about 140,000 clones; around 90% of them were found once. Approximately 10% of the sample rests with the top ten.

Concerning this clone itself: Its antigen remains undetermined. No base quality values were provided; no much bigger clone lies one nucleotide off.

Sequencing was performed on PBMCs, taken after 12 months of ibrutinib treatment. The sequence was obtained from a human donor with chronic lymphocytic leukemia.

In nucleotide form, the sequence is TGTGCCAGCAGTGCCCATGGGCCCTACGAGCAGTACTTC. It specifies CASSAHGPYEQYF. The V gene is TRBV2 and the J gene is TRBJ2-7; the D gene remains uncertain. Inclusive of the bounding cysteine and phenylalanine, the CDR3 is 13 residues long. CDR3 DNA is the only sequence kept; it has 39 bases, read in frame from the first base. V is shortened by 4 bases, J by 2 bases, and the region joining them spans 9 bases. From a lookup of the germline V gene, CDR1 and CDR2 are SNHLY and FYNNEI.